This T cell receptor (beta chain) was sequenced in a study of regulatory T cells in long-lasting Graves disease. For the study at large: Antithyroid drug intake by newly diagnosed Graves' patients had lasted under 3 months.

At least ten counts were recorded for this clonotype. Time point defined: newly diagnosed GD, antithyroid drugs for less than 3 months. PBMCs were the source of the RNA used for TCR sequencing. Arm-PCR with iRepertoire HTBI primers amplified the CDR3 regions for these TCR beta libraries. TCRdb re-called the multiplex PCR reads through MiXCR, storing one row per CDR3 protein. The sample lists fewer than 500,000 distinct CDR3 sequences; about 16% were seen once. This CDR3 contains 16 residues. V lost 0 bases to trimming and J lost 4 bases, with 16 bases between them. Per germline, CDR1 DFQATT and CDR2 SNEGSKA (reference sequence). These data were also reused for a study on T cells in Graves' hyperthyroidism and ophthalmopathy. That report notes: HTBI primers drove first-round RT-PCR of the TCR CDR3. Patients with ophthalmopathy were separated from those with stable hyperthyroidism by a 13 V-J model.

The material sequenced was peripheral blood mononuclear cells (PBMCs), taken at new diagnosis, from a patient treated with antithyroid drugs. This clonotype originated in a man aged 35-49 years with Graves disease. The chain uses TRBV20-1 and TRBJ2-1, with a weak D call TRBD2 (5 bases). DNA for the CDR3: TGCAGTGCTAGAGATCACGCTAGCCCGAGTTACAATGAGCAGTTCTTC. This sequence encodes CSARDHASPSYNEQFF.